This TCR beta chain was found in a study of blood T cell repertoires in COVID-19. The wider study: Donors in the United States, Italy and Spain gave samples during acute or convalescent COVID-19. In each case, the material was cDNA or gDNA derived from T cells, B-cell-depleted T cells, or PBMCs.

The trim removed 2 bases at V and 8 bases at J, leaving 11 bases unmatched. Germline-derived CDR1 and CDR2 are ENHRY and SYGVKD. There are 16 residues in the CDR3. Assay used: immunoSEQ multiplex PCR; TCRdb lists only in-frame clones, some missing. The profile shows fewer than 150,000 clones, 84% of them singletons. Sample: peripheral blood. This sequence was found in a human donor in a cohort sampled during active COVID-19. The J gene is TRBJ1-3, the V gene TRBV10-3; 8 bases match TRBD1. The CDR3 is CAISEALDRALDTIYF. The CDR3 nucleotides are TGTGCCATCAGTGAGGCGCTGGACAGGGCTCTGGACACCATATATTTT.